This TCR beta chain came from a study of CD8+ T cells in alopecia areata. Overall study: Each of the treated patients was given oral tofacitinib, 5 to 10 mg twice daily, for moderate-to-severe alopecia areata. General study results and limits: A large proportion of expanded lesional clones were detected persisting in scalp and blood during tofacitinib. Resident alphabeta T cells of normal skin are also sequenced in scalp samples.

V was cut by 5 bases and J by 5 bases, with 14 bases left in between. The germline V gene encodes CDR1 GTSNPN and CDR2 SVGIG (reference sequence). The CDR3 has 13 residues. Note on this clone: Its antigen remains unknown.

cDNA serving as the sequencing template came from extracted, reverse transcribed RNA. TCRdb's table, derived via immunoSEQ multiplex PCR, lists solely in-frame clones and lacks some. The table records about 180,000 clones, 40% to 65% of them present only once. Indicated treatment: oral pan-JAK inhibitor, 5-10 mg twice daily. The sequencing here drew on CD8+ T cells sorted from blood, taken at week 24, from a patient treated with tofacitinib. This receptor was taken from a human donor with alopecia areata. The rearrangement uses TRBV30 and TRBJ2-3, with D possibly matching TRBD1 (5 bases). The CDR3 protein is CAWGVQGGDTQYF. CDR3 in DNA: TGTGCCTGGGGGGTTCAGGGTGGAGATACGCAGTATTTT.